The T cell receptor (beta chain) described here comes from a study of cytotoxic CD8 clonotypes in ibrutinib-treated CLL. The method was immunoSEQ multiplex PCR; TCRdb's version includes in-frame clones alone and lacks a portion of them. The table has 110,000 to 150,000 clones, around 76% seen once. Notes on the study in general: At the start, clonality exceeded age-matched healthy donors and followed circulating CD8+ T-cell counts.

As for this clone: Its antigen is undetermined.

The CDR3 contains 14 residues. J lost 5 bases, V lost 5 bases, and 5 bases had no gene match. Germline V CDR1 and CDR2: SEHNR, FQNEAQ (reference sequence). The clonotype comes from a human donor with chronic lymphocytic leukemia. This specimen consisted of PBMCs, obtained after 24 months of ibrutinib treatment. This chain connects TRBV7-9 to TRBJ2-5; 10 nucleotides agree with TRBD1. The CDR3 DNA is TGTGCCAGCAGCCCCGGGACAGGGGTCGAGACCCAGTACTTC. This sequence encodes CASSPGTGVETQYF.